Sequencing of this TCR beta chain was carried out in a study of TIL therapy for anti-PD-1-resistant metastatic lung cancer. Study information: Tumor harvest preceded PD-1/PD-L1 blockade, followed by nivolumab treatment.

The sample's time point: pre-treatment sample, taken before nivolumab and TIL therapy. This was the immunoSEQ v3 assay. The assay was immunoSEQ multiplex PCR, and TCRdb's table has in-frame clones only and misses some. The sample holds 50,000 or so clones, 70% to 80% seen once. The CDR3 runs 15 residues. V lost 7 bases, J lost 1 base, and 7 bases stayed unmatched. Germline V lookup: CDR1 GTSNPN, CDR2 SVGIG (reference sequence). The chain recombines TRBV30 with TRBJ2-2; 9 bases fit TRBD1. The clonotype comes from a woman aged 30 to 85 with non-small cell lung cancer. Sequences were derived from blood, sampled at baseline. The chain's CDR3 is CAFCRTGVNTGELFF. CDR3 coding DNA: TGTGCCTTTTGCCGGACAGGGGTGAACACCGGGGAGCTGTTTTTT. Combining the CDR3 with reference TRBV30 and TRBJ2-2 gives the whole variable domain SQTIHQWPATLVQPVGSPLSLECTVEGTSNPNLYWYRQAAGRGLQLLFYSVGIGQISSEVPQNLSASRPQDRQFILSSKKLLLSDSGFYLCAFCRTGVNTGELFFGEGSRLTVL.